Below, 17 T cell receptor beta chains from the same sample are listed, as sequenced in a study of T-cell memory formation after mild COVID-19. TCRdb analysed the 5' RACE reads with MiXCR anew, one entry per CDR3 protein. The sample holds over 120,000 distinct CDR3 sequences, about 19% seen once. What was sequenced was PBMCs or a T cell subset sorted from them (not recorded which). The receptors originated from an adult woman who had mild COVID-19 (a few samples of this study predate the infection). Cell type and time point are not known.

The chain employs TRBV7-3 and TRBJ2-3; D is ambiguous. In germline, CDR1 is SGHTA, CDR2 FQGTGA. This CDR3 region has 15 residues. Trimming took 0 bases from V and 2 from J, leaving 9 bases between them. The CDR3 here is CASSLTAVVTDTQYF. CDR3 in DNA: TGTGCCAGCAGCTTAACGGCGGTGGTCACAGATACGCAGTATTTT. Filled out from reference TRBV7-3 and TRBJ2-3, the complete variable domain reads GAGVSQTPSNKVTEKGKYVELRCDPISGHTALYWYRQSLGQGPEFLIYFQGTGAADDSGLPNDRFFAVRPEGSVSTLKIQRTERGDSAVYLCASSLTAVVTDTQYFGPGTRLTVL.

This clonotype was picked up a small number of times. V gene TRBV11-2 combines with J gene TRBJ2-7; 9 bases match TRBD1. Germline CDR1 reads SGHAT; CDR2 reads FQNNGV. This CDR3 region has 15 residues. The J segment lost 2 bases and the V segment lost 5 bases, leaving 7 bases of the junction unmatched. The CDR3 reads CASSAIRDRAYEQYF. The CDR3 DNA reads as TGTGCCAGCAGCGCGATCCGGGACAGGGCCTACGAGCAGTACTTC.

V gene TRBV4-1 combines with J gene TRBJ2-7; D possibly corresponds to TRBD2 (7 bases). Germline V gives CDR1 MGHRA, CDR2 YSYEKL. V was pared by 0 bases and J by 4 bases, with 16 bases between. The CDR3 sequence is 16 residues long. CDR3 coding DNA: TGCGCCAGCAGCCAAGACGGGGGGCATCGTATGTACGAGCAGTACTTC. Encoded protein: CASSQDGGHRMYEQYF.

This chain links TRBV4-2 with TRBJ1-1; the D is unclear. V was cut by 1 base and J by 4 bases, with 13 bases left in between. Germline CDR1 LGHNA, CDR2 YNFKEQ. The CDR3 totals 15 residues. This chain's CDR3 is CASSQGSSGPTEAFF. The CDR3 region has the DNA TGTGCCAGCAGCCAAGGGAGTTCCGGGCCCACTGAAGCTTTCTTT.

This clonotype was counted many times. At one end, the junction sequence differs from germline, possibly due to a read error. This chain joins TRBV5-1 and TRBJ1-1, with a tentative D call TRBD1 (5 bases). The germline CDR1 and CDR2 sequences are SGHRS and YFSETQ. CDR3 length: 12 amino acids. This CDR3 is CASSLGDTEAFF. The CDR3 DNA follows: TGTGCCAGCAGCTTGGGGGACACTGAAGCTTTCTTT.

This clonotype has just a few counts. V is TRBV5-1 and J is TRBJ2-7; D remains unclear. CDR1 SGHRS and CDR2 YFSETQ come from the germline V gene. CDR3 size: 13 residues. Trimming stripped 6 bases from V and 2 bases from J, with 12 bases between. CDR3 sequence: CASTSTTTYEQYF. DNA for the CDR3: TGCGCCAGCACTTCCACTACTACCTACGAGCAGTACTTC.

This clonotype has only a few counts. V and J are TRBV7-2 and TRBJ2-1, with D hard to call. This CDR3 has 12 amino acids. The germline V and J ends were trimmed by 0 bases and 15 bases, with 12 bases remaining between them. Germline V gene lookup returns CDR1 SGHTA and CDR2 FQGNSA. CDR3 nucleotide sequence: TGTGCCAGCAGCTTAGCGGGCAGCCTCCCGTTCTTC. Encoded protein: CASSLAGSLPFF.

This clonotype showed up just a few times. The gene calls are TRBV7-2 and TRBJ2-1, with 10 nucleotides matching TRBD2. The CDR3 contains 17 residues. Looked up from germline, CDR1 is SGHTA and CDR2 is FQGNSA. V lost 1 base, J lost 6 bases, and 9 bases stayed unmatched. This CDR3 is CASSLVTGTSVINEQFF. Here the CDR3 DNA reads TGTGCCAGCAGCTTAGTTACCGGGACTAGCGTCATCAATGAGCAGTTCTTC.

V gene TRBV6-2 or TRBV6-3 combines with J gene TRBJ2-5; D perhaps matches TRBD2 (6 bases). The CDR3 has 15 residues. V was clipped by 0 bases and J by 4 bases, with 12 bases between them. CDR1 is MNHEY, CDR2 SVGEGT, per germline. CDR3 coding DNA: TGTGCCAGCAGTTACTCTCTGGGAGGAGTAGAGACCCAGTACTTC. Its translation is CASSYSLGGVETQYF.

The gene calls are TRBV25-1 and TRBJ2-5; D is possibly TRBD1 (5 bases). Germline CDR1 and CDR2: MGHDK and SYGVNS. The CDR3 is 14 amino acids. V lost 5 bases to trimming and J lost 4 bases, with 14 bases between them. The CDR3 sequence: CASSLGQGRETQYF. For the CDR3, the DNA is TGTGCCAGCAGTTTAGGCCAGGGCAGAGAGACCCAGTACTTC.

The chain employs TRBV3-1 and TRBJ1-1; TRBD1 might be the D (6 bases). The CDR3 covers 13 residues. Germline V gene lookup returns CDR1 LGHDT and CDR2 YNNKEL (reference sequence). Trimming removed 8 bases at V and 3 bases at J, with 13 bases between. The CDR3 DNA is TGTGCCAGCGGGGGCCCCCCTGACACTGAAGCTTTCTTT. Translating it yields CASGGPPDTEAFF. The whole variable domain, filled in from reference TRBV3-1 and TRBJ1-1, reads DTAVSQTPKYLVTQMGNDKSIKCEQNLGHDTMYWYKQDSKKFLKIMFSYNNKELIINETVPNRFSPKSPDKAHLNLHINSLELGDSAVYFCASGGPPDTEAFFGQGTRLTVV.

The sample holds a few counts of this clonotype. The chain employs TRBV12-3 or TRBV12-4 and TRBJ2-7, with 7 bases matching TRBD2. This CDR3 is built from 17 residues. Losses at the gene ends were 7 bases for V and 3 bases for J; bases not matched to a gene: 18. The CDR3: CASTQTLGRGVSYEQYF. CDR3 bases: TGTGCCAGCACGCAGACCCTTGGACGGGGGGTGAGCTACGAGCAGTACTTC.

The sample holds a few counts of this clonotype. V gene TRBV7-8 combines with J gene TRBJ2-1; D remains ambiguous. V lost 5 bases to trimming and J lost 5 bases, with 13 bases between them. The length of the CDR3 is 14 residues. Germline loops: CDR1 SGHVS, CDR2 FQNEAQ. CDR3 nucleotide sequence: TGTGCCAGCAGCAGTAGAGAAATAAACAATGAGCAGTTCTTC. It translates to CASSSREINNEQFF.

This clonotype was observed a few times. The chain joins TRBV5-5 to TRBJ1-1; TRBD1 might be the D (5 bases). The germline gives CDR1 SGHKS, CDR2 YYEKEE (reference sequence). CDR3 length equals 15 residues. V lost 4 bases, J lost 0 bases, and 13 bases lay in between. CDR3 coding DNA: TGTGCCAGCAGCGGGATCCCAGGGTTGAACACTGAAGCTTTCTTT. Translation gives CASSGIPGLNTEAFF.

This clonotype came up a few times. The gene calls are TRBV6-5 and TRBJ1-1, with 7 bases aligning to TRBD1. Trimming took 5 bases from V and 2 from J; bases not matched to a gene: 8. From germline, CDR1 is MNHEY and CDR2 SVGAGI. CDR3 length: 15 amino acids. CDR3 amino acids: CASSQFRQGNTEAFF. The CDR3 DNA reads as TGTGCCAGCAGTCAATTTAGACAGGGCAACACTGAAGCTTTCTTT.

The chain links TRBV5-1 to TRBJ2-1; D possibly uses TRBD1 or TRBD2 (5 bases each). Trimming took 6 bases from V and 6 from J, leaving 10 bases between them. Per the germline V gene, CDR1 is SGHRS and CDR2 is YFSETQ. The CDR3 runs 12 residues. The CDR3 DNA is TGCGCCAGCAACGAGGGGATCAATGAGCAGTTCTTC. Translating it yields CASNEGINEQFF.

This clonotype has just a few counts. CDR3 amino acids: CASSQAGTNPYNEQFF. For the CDR3, the DNA is TGCGCCAGCAGCCAGGCCGGGACCAATCCCTACAATGAGCAGTTCTTC. The chain employs TRBV5-1 and TRBJ2-1; TRBD1 or TRBD2 may be the D gene (5 bases each). Looked up from germline, CDR1 is SGHRS and CDR2 is YFSETQ. Trimming took 4 bases from V and 2 from J, leaving 16 bases between them. The CDR3 sequence is 16 residues long. Using reference TRBV5-1 and TRBJ2-1 for the parts outside the CDR3, the full variable domain is KAGVTQTPRYLIKTRGQQVTLSCSPISGHRSVSWYQQTPGQGLQFLFEYFSETQRNKGNFPGRFSGRQFSNSRSEMNVSTLELGDSALYLCASSQAGTNPYNEQFFGPGTRLTVL.